This is a list of T cell receptor beta chains from one sample in a study of shared clonotypes between healthy human individuals. Clones were read by immunoSEQ multiplex PCR, and TCRdb kept only the in-frame ones, dropping some. The table has about 2.3 million clones, approximately 90% seen once. Sequencing was carried out using naive CD4+ T cells from PBMCs. The source of these receptors is a man in his late teens or twenties in good health. Some clones in this sample may be carry-over from other donors' samples. Both conserved end residues are trimmed from each CDR3.

>TRBJ2-5|TRBV7-2
ASQRAPGETQY
>TRBJ1-4|TRBV7-9
ASSLGLSDATNEKLF
>TRBJ2-2|TRBV7-8
ASSLVDREPNTGELF
>TRBJ2-7|TRBV4-3
ASSQEGGEQY
>TRBJ2-7|TRBV5-4
ASTSGNEQY
>TRBJ2-7|TRBV6-6
ASSYTPGLASEQY
>TRBJ2-7|TRBV30
AWREQGSWPYEQY
>TRBJ2-7|TRBV5-1
ASSLAAWDEQY
>TRBJ1-2|TRBV9
ASSVGDAWGGLYGYT
>.|TRBV5-6
ASRWRGRGFYEQY
>TRBJ2-3|TRBV10-3
AIRDSTDTQY
>TRBJ1-1|TRBV5-1
ATTQGTVNTEAF